The clone carrying this TCR beta chain showed up just a few times. What it binds is unknown. Construction of the TCRbeta library involved unique molecular identifiers. Each CDR3 protein is one row after TCRdb ran MiXCR on the PCR reads. The sample carries more than 400,000 distinct CDR3 sequences, roughly an eighth recorded once. This entry is derived from a study of T-cell reconstitution after alpha-beta-depleted transplantation in children. Points from the study as a whole: Reportedly, alpha-beta T cells present about two months post-transplant originated from several hundred expanded clones of graft origin. Hyperexpanded clones declined; after one year, newly produced T cells mostly supplied diversity. High day-60 TCRbeta diversity in some patients came from surviving recipient T cells and thymic progenitors.

The germline CDR1 and CDR2 sequences are SQVTM and ANQGSEA. This CDR3 is built from 13 residues. With 4 bases clipped from V and 9 bases from J, the junction kept 8 bases outside the gene matches. This TCR came from a female patient between 2 and 15 years old who had a stem cell transplant for aplastic anemia, so the T cells may come from the graft donor. This sample comprised PBMCs, mostly from graft donor cells, obtained 180 days after TCRalphabeta/CD19-depleted stem cell transplant. The rearrangement links TRBV29-1 to TRBJ1-5; TRBD1 agrees at 8 bases. The CDR3 region is CSVADRGGWPQHF. CDR3 in DNA: TGCAGCGTTGCAGACAGGGGCGGGTGGCCCCAGCATTTT.